Presented here are 11 T cell receptor beta chains from one specimen sequenced in a study of identical twins. TCRdb called the 5' RACE reads again in MiXCR, with one record for every CDR3 protein. This sample has 750,000 to 950,000 distinct CDR3 sequences, with about 12% found just once. The same data also contributed to another study, on yellow fever vaccine responses in identical twins.

Input material: PBMCs. The receptors were sampled from a woman younger than 35 in good health.

This clonotype has more than one count but fewer than ten. The V call is TRBV10-2, the J call TRBJ2-5, with no clear D. Trimming removed 4 bases from V and 7 bases from J, with 13 bases in between. Per the germline V gene, CDR1 is WSHSY and CDR2 is SAAADI. The CDR3 contains 13 residues. The CDR3 loop is CASSAARWGTQYF. The DNA for the CDR3 is TGCGCCAGCAGTGCGGCTCGTTGGGGGACCCAGTACTTC.

This clonotype was observed a handful of times. The chain carries TRBV11-2 and TRBJ2-1; 7 bases agree with TRBD2. Germline V lookup: CDR1 SGHAT, CDR2 FQNNGV. The J segment lost 0 bases and the V segment lost 0 bases, leaving 8 bases of the junction unmatched. The CDR3 is made up of 18 amino acids. CDR3 sequence (DNA): TGTGCCAGCAGCTTAGATCCGCGACTAGCTAGCTCCTACAATGAGCAGTTCTTC. It codes for CASSLDPRLASSYNEQFF.

This clonotype was counted a few times. The DNA of the CDR3 is TGTGCCACCTCAGTGGGACTAGCGGGCTACGAGCAGTACTTC. It encodes CATSVGLAGYEQYF. V gene TRBV15 combines with J gene TRBJ2-7; 12 bases are a match to TRBD2. V shed 8 bases, J shed 3 bases, and the junction held 5 bases outside the gene matches. The CDR3 length is 14 residues. Germline V gene data show CDR1 as LNHNV and CDR2 as YYDKDF (reference sequence).

This clonotype showed up just a few times. The rearrangement uses TRBV4-1 and TRBJ1-6; 9 positions agree with TRBD1. V was pared by 1 base and J by 10 bases, with 5 bases of the junction left unmatched. CDR3 length: 15 residues. Germline CDR1 is MGHRA and CDR2 is YSYEKL. The CDR3 region is CASSQGTGGESPLHF. CDR3 in DNA: TGCGCCAGCAGCCAAGGCACAGGGGGCGAATCACCCCTCCACTTT.

This clonotype was counted a few times. The chain employs TRBV6-1 and TRBJ1-2; TRBD1 aligns across 9 bases. V shed 5 bases and J 2 bases; nucleotides not matched to a gene: 3. The germline gives CDR1 MNHNS, CDR2 SASEGT. The CDR3 spans 14 residues. CDR3 nucleotides: TGTGCCAGCAGTAAGGGGACAGGGAACTATGGCTACACCTTC. Residues: CASSKGTGNYGYTF.

This clonotype was seen only a few times. V usage is TRBV12-3 or TRBV12-4 and J usage is TRBJ2-2; 12 bases align to TRBD2. Trimming at V came to 1 base and at J to 5 bases, leaving 5 bases not matched to a gene. The CDR3 is made up of 17 amino acids. In DNA form, the CDR3 reads TGTGCCAGCAGTTTAGGGCTAGCGGGGGGGCGGACCGGGGAGCTGTTTTTT. Protein sequence: CASSLGLAGGRTGELFF.

This rearrangement joins TRBV9 to TRBJ2-1; 10 nucleotides align to TRBD2. The CDR3 is 15 residues long. Trimming at V came to 1 base and at J to 9 bases, leaving 7 bases not matched to a gene. Germline V CDR1 and CDR2: SGDLS, YYNGEE. The CDR3 DNA reads TGTGCCAGCAGCGTAATGCTAGCGGGAGAGTCTGAGCAGTTCTTC. Its protein product is CASSVMLAGESEQFF.

The chain couples TRBV5-1 to TRBJ2-5; D is perhaps TRBD1 or TRBD2 (6 bases each). CDR3 length: 16 amino acids. The germline V gene encodes CDR1 SGHRS and CDR2 YFSETQ. Trimming pared 0 bases from V and 5 bases from J, leaving 17 bases between. The CDR3 sequence is CASSLEKGGTGETQYF. CDR3 bases: TGCGCCAGCAGCTTGGAAAAGGGGGGTACGGGGGAGACCCAGTACTTC.

The chain employs TRBV4-1 and TRBJ1-4; D gene ambiguous. The germline gives CDR1 MGHRA, CDR2 YSYEKL. CDR3 length: 13 residues. V shed 4 bases and J shed 7 bases, with 10 bases lying between them. The CDR3 spells CASSPVGLEKLFF. The CDR3 coding sequence is TGCGCCAGCAGCCCGGTAGGACTTGAAAAACTGTTTTTT.

This rearrangement joins TRBV12-3 or TRBV12-4 to TRBJ2-1, with 8 bases that match TRBD2. The V gene end was trimmed by 1 base and the J gene end by 8 bases; junction bases not matched to a gene: 22. The CDR3 runs 20 residues. CDR3 region: CASSLGERERLRFLIDEQFF. The CDR3 DNA is TGTGCCAGCAGTTTAGGGGAGCGGGAGCGCCTTAGGTTCCTAATAGATGAGCAGTTCTTC.

This clonotype was seen only a few times. This chain links TRBV20-1 with TRBJ2-3, with TRBD1 matching over 8 bases. From germline, CDR1 is DFQATT and CDR2 SNEGSKA (reference sequence). The CDR3 consists of 16 residues. Germline trimming cut 3 bases from V and 0 bases from J; bases unmatched to any gene: 8. The CDR3 loop is CSASLRTGYSTDTQYF. CDR3 bases: TGCAGTGCTAGCCTCCGGACAGGGTACAGCACAGATACGCAGTATTTT.